Presented here are 29 T cell receptor beta chains from one specimen sequenced in a study of blood T cell repertoires in COVID-19. Sequenced by immunoSEQ multiplex PCR; TCRdb stores in-frame clones only, minus some. The top ten hold about a tenth of the sample, which has about 210,000 clones, 70% to 90% seen once. The sample was PBMCs or T cells enriched from blood (not recorded which). These receptors came from a man between 40 and 49 years old who had recovered from COVID-19.

The rearrangement links TRBV24-1 to TRBJ2-2; 8 bases are a match to TRBD1. This CDR3 spans 14 amino acids. V was pared by 5 bases and J by 7 bases, with 5 bases of the junction left unmatched. Germline V lookup: CDR1 KGHDR, CDR2 SFDVKD. The CDR3 loop reads CATSAGGSGGELFF. The CDR3 DNA reads as TGTGCCACCAGTGCAGGGGGCTCGGGCGGGGAGCTGTTTTTT.

This sequence joins TRBV11-2 and TRBJ2-2; 7 nucleotides align to TRBD2. CDR1 is SGHAT and CDR2 is FQNNGV in the germline V gene. The trim removed 5 bases at V and 4 bases at J, leaving 7 bases unmatched. This CDR3 comprises 15 residues. The CDR3 protein is CASSPGGGPTGELFF. Written as DNA, the CDR3 is TGTGCCAGCAGCCCCGGCGGGGGACCCACCGGGGAGCTGTTTTTT.

The chain uses TRBV7-9 and TRBJ2-7; tentative D call: TRBD1 (5 bases). V lost 1 base and J lost 5, with 15 bases in between. Germline CDR1 is SEHNR and CDR2 is FQNEAQ (reference sequence). CDR3 length: 15 residues. The CDR3 sequence is CASSLVRQGGHEQYF. The CDR3 bases are TGTGCCAGCAGCTTAGTCCGGCAGGGCGGCCACGAGCAGTACTTC.

The chain links TRBV24-1 to TRBJ1-5; a weak D match, TRBD1 (5 bases). The CDR3 has 15 residues. CDR1 and CDR2 from the germline V gene are KGHDR and SFDVKD. V gave up 1 base and J gave up 5 bases, with 11 bases separating them. CDR3 nucleotide sequence: TGTGCCACCAGTGATTTTAGGGGTAAGGATCAGCCCCAGCATTTT. This gives the protein CATSDFRGKDQPQHF.

The chain recombines TRBV11-2 with TRBJ2-1, with D possibly matching TRBD2 (6 bases). There are 14 residues in the CDR3. V gave up 5 bases and J gave up 7 bases, with 15 bases separating them. Germline V gene sequence: CDR1 SGHAT, CDR2 FQNNGV. The CDR3 sequence: CASSHGSRGNEQFF. DNA for the CDR3: TGTGCCAGCAGCCACGGGAGTCGTGGGAATGAGCAGTTCTTC.

This clone came up a few times. V usage is TRBV30 and J usage is TRBJ1-6, with unresolved D. The germline V gene encodes CDR1 GTSNPN and CDR2 SVGIG (reference sequence). V shed 4 bases and J shed 4 bases, with 5 bases lying between them. This CDR3 has 12 amino acids. Here the CDR3 reads CAWTAYNSPLHF. In DNA form, the CDR3 reads TGTGCCTGGACAGCGTATAATTCACCCCTCCACTTT. Based on the CDR3 plus reference TRBV30 and TRBJ1-6, the full variable domain is SQTIHQWPATLVQPVGSPLSLECTVEGTSNPNLYWYRQAAGRGLQLLFYSVGIGQISSEVPQNLSASRPQDRQFILSSKKLLLSDSGFYLCAWTAYNSPLHFGNGTRLTVT.

The J gene is TRBJ2-1, the V gene TRBV5-1, with a tentative D call TRBD2 (5 bases). CDR3 length: 14 residues. Germline V gives CDR1 SGHRS, CDR2 YFSETQ. The V end lost 5 bases, the J end lost 10 bases, and 19 bases lay between the germline ends. This CDR3 is CASRSAVGSGEQFF. The CDR3 DNA reads TGCGCCAGCAGGTCCGCGGTGGGTTCGGGGGAGCAGTTCTTC.

This clone is a singleton in its sample. The chain combines TRBV18 with TRBJ2-3, with D possibly TRBD2 on 6 matching bases. The CDR3 extends over 17 amino acids. V lost 2 bases and J lost 5, with 20 bases in between. The germline gives CDR1 KGHSH, CDR2 LQKENI. The CDR3: CASSPEPGGSTGDTQYF. The CDR3 nucleotides are TGTGCCAGCTCACCAGAGCCCGGGGGTTCCACCGGAGATACGCAGTATTTT. The full variable domain, its missing parts supplied by reference TRBV18 and TRBJ2-3, is NAGVMQNPRHLVRRRGQEARLRCSPMKGHSHVYWYRQLPEEGLKFMVYLQKENIIDESGMPKERFSAEFPKEGPSILRIQQVVRGDSAAYFCASSPEPGGSTGDTQYFGPGTRLTVL.

J is TRBJ1-2 and V is TRBV18; D perhaps matches TRBD1 (5 bases). Germline assignment: CDR1 KGHSH and CDR2 LQKENI. Deletions cut 1 base from V and 7 bases from J, with 13 bases between. The CDR3 spans 14 residues. CDR3 DNA sequence: TGTGCCAGCTCACCACAGGGTCTTGGGGCTGGCTACACCTTC. Its protein product is CASSPQGLGAGYTF.

This clone showed up just a few times. This chain joins TRBV10-1 and TRBJ2-7; a weak D match, TRBD1 (6 bases). Germline CDR1 reads WNHNN; CDR2 reads SYGVQD (reference sequence). This CDR3 region has 15 residues. V lost 3 bases, J lost 3 bases, and 15 bases lay in between. For the CDR3, the DNA is TGCGCCAGCAGTGACATGGCTGGACAGTTCTACGAGCAGTACTTC. Protein product: CASSDMAGQFYEQYF.

The V and J genes are TRBV27 and TRBJ2-2; D is unresolved. The CDR3 is 12 residues long. V was shortened by 5 bases and J by 4 bases, with 5 bases between the two germline ends. Germline V CDR1 and CDR2: MNHEY, SMNVEV (reference sequence). CDR3 protein: CASSPITGELFF. The DNA for the CDR3 is TGTGCCAGCAGTCCAATCACCGGGGAGCTGTTTTTT.

The rearrangement joins TRBV5-1 to TRBJ1-1; D uncertain. The germline V and J ends were trimmed by 0 bases and 1 base, with 7 bases remaining between them. Germline loops: CDR1 SGHRS, CDR2 YFSETQ. This CDR3 contains 14 residues. The CDR3 loop reads CASSLAPGNTEAFF. CDR3 nucleotide sequence: TGCGCCAGCAGCTTGGCCCCAGGGAACACTGAAGCTTTCTTT. Using reference TRBV5-1 and TRBJ1-1 for the parts outside the CDR3, the full variable domain is KAGVTQTPRYLIKTRGQQVTLSCSPISGHRSVSWYQQTPGQGLQFLFEYFSETQRNKGNFPGRFSGRQFSNSRSEMNVSTLELGDSALYLCASSLAPGNTEAFFGQGTRLTVV.

This chain joins TRBV5-4 and TRBJ1-6; no clear D. This CDR3 is 12 amino acids long. Trimming stripped 0 bases from V and 9 bases from J, with 4 bases between. Germline V gives CDR1 SGHNT, CDR2 YYREEE (reference sequence). This chain's CDR3 is CASSLGSSPLHF. CDR3 coding DNA: TGTGCCAGCAGCTTGGGGAGTTCACCCCTCCACTTT.

This clone was detected once. The chain has TRBV5-6 and TRBJ1-3, with D uncertain. The germline CDR1 and CDR2 sequences are SGHDT and YYEEEE. Between the trimmed V and J ends, which lost 3 bases and 0 bases, there was a span of 7 bases. This CDR3 comprises 14 residues. CDR3 residues: CASSSPDSGNTIYF. CDR3 sequence (DNA): TGTGCCAGCAGCTCCCCAGACTCTGGAAACACCATATATTTT.

The rearrangement links TRBV9 to TRBJ2-3; 14 bases match TRBD2. V gave up 3 bases and J gave up 4 bases; unmatched junction bases: 4. The CDR3 is 16 residues long. The germline V gene has CDR1 SGDLS and CDR2 YYNGEE. The CDR3 region is CASSAGLAGVPDTQYF. The CDR3 coding sequence is TGTGCCAGCAGCGCGGGACTAGCGGGAGTTCCAGATACGCAGTATTTT. Looking up the rest from reference TRBV9 and TRBJ2-3 gives the full variable domain: DSGVTQTPKHLITATGQRVTLRCSPRSGDLSVYWYQQSLDQGLQFLIQYYNGEERAKGNILERFSAQQFPDLHSELNLSSLELGDSALYFCASSAGLAGVPDTQYFGPGTRLTVL.

V usage is TRBV6-1 and J usage is TRBJ2-5; 10 positions agree with TRBD2. This CDR3 contains 20 residues. The junction had 22 bases not matched to a gene; V was cut back by 4 bases and J by 5 bases. CDR1 MNHNS and CDR2 SASEGT come from the germline V gene. CDR3 sequence (DNA): TGTGCCAGCAGTGGGGCCTACAATCGTCCCGGGACTAGCGTTAAGGAGACCCAGTACTTC. Protein product: CASSGAYNRPGTSVKETQYF.

The rearrangement links TRBV5-6 to TRBJ1-1; tentative D call: TRBD1 (5 bases). Per the germline V gene, CDR1 is SGHDT and CDR2 is YYEEEE. The V gene lost 3 bases and the J gene lost 3 bases, with 12 bases spanning the gap. The CDR3 consists of 14 residues. In DNA form, the CDR3 reads TGTGCCAGCAGCTCTGGGATGGGGCACACTGAAGCTTTCTTT. This gives the protein CASSSGMGHTEAFF. Full variable domain (outside the CDR3, taken from reference TRBV5-6 and TRBJ1-1): DAGVTQSPTHLIKTRGQQVTLRCSPKSGHDTVSWYQQALGQGPQFIFQYYEEEERQRGNFPDRFSGHQFPNYSSELNVNALLLGDSALYLCASSSGMGHTEAFFGQGTRLTVV.

This chain links TRBV9 with TRBJ1-1; D unresolved. The germline CDR1 and CDR2 sequences are SGDLS and YYNGEE. With 0 bases removed from V and 3 bases from J, the gap between germline ends came to 15 bases. This CDR3 is built from 16 residues. As DNA, the CDR3 is TGTGCCAGCAGCGTAGGGGTAGACTCATCGGACACTGAAGCTTTCTTT. Protein sequence: CASSVGVDSSDTEAFF.

The chain combines TRBV5-1 with TRBJ2-5, with 7 bases aligning to TRBD2. The germline CDR1 and CDR2 sequences are SGHRS and YFSETQ. This CDR3 has 14 residues. Trimming took 1 base from V and 2 from J; bases not matched to a gene: 2. CDR3 in amino acids: CASSLMREQETQYF. The CDR3 nucleotides read TGCGCCAGCAGCTTGATGCGGGAGCAAGAGACCCAGTACTTC.

This clone was observed once. The chain has TRBV9 and TRBJ1-6, with D unclear. The germline V gene has CDR1 SGDLS and CDR2 YYNGEE. V was shortened by 0 bases and J by 7 bases, with 8 bases between the two germline ends. This CDR3 contains 14 residues. CDR3 region: CASSVDVRNSPLHF. Here the CDR3 DNA reads TGTGCCAGCAGCGTAGATGTCAGAAATTCACCCCTCCACTTT.

This chain links TRBV5-1 with TRBJ2-7; perhaps TRBD2 as D (5 bases). V shed 0 bases and J shed 0 bases, with 19 bases lying between them. Germline values: CDR1 SGHRS, CDR2 YFSETQ. This CDR3 is built from 18 residues. For the CDR3, the DNA is TGCGCCAGCAGCTTGGAGCTAGGACGACTAAAGAGCTCCTACGAGCAGTACTTC. Translated: CASSLELGRLKSSYEQYF.

J is TRBJ1-3 and V is TRBV3-1 (or the pseudogene TRBV3-2); tentative D call: TRBD1 (5 bases). This CDR3 is built from 14 residues. Per germline, CDR1 LGHDT and CDR2 YNNKEL (reference sequence). V lost 2 bases to trimming and J lost 4 bases, with 9 bases between them. The CDR3 DNA is TGTGCCAGCAGCCAAAAGGGGTCCGGAAACACCATATATTTT. Translation gives CASSQKGSGNTIYF.

The chain has TRBV5-1 and TRBJ1-4; TRBD1 matches 7 bases. Germline CDR1 and CDR2: SGHRS and YFSETQ. The CDR3 runs 17 residues. J gave up 8 bases and V 4 bases, and 17 bases lay outside the gene matches. The CDR3 reads CASSPTFDRVVSEKLFF. CDR3 nucleotide sequence: TGCGCCAGCAGCCCTACTTTCGACAGGGTCGTAAGCGAAAAACTGTTTTTT. Combining the CDR3 with reference TRBV5-1 and TRBJ1-4 gives the whole variable domain KAGVTQTPRYLIKTRGQQVTLSCSPISGHRSVSWYQQTPGQGLQFLFEYFSETQRNKGNFPGRFSGRQFSNSRSEMNVSTLELGDSALYLCASSPTFDRVVSEKLFFGSGTQLSVL.

The chain carries TRBV18 and TRBJ1-1; D gene unclear. Trimming cost V 5 bases and J 1 base, with 14 bases left between them. The CDR3 extends over 15 amino acids. Looked up from germline, CDR1 is KGHSH and CDR2 is LQKENI. The CDR3 spells CASSSTAAGNTEAFF. The DNA for the CDR3 is TGTGCCAGCTCATCCACAGCAGCAGGGAACACTGAAGCTTTCTTT.

This chain joins TRBV6-5 and TRBJ1-2; D not resolved. V lost 0 bases and J 1 base, leaving 12 bases between the germline ends. The CDR3 totals 16 residues. CDR1 and CDR2 (germline): MNHEY, SVGAGI. Written as DNA, the CDR3 is TGTGCCAGCAGTTACTCGAACGGGGTTGGTAACTATGGCTACACCTTC. This sequence encodes CASSYSNGVGNYGYTF.

Written as DNA, the CDR3 is TGTGCCAGCAGCTTAGCGACTTGGAACGAGCAGTACTTC. Translated, it gives CASSLATWNEQYF. V is TRBV7-8 and J is TRBJ2-7; D is uncertain. The ends were cut back, 0 bases at V and 5 bases at J, with 8 bases in the middle. Germline values: CDR1 SGHVS, CDR2 FQNEAQ. This CDR3 is built from 13 residues.

The J gene is TRBJ1-2, the V gene TRBV5-6; 7 bases match TRBD1. CDR3 length: 14 residues. Germline assignment: CDR1 SGHDT and CDR2 YYEEEE. V shed 3 bases and J 4 bases; nucleotides not matched to a gene: 6. Written as DNA, the CDR3 is TGTGCCAGCAGCTCGTACAGGGGAAGCTATGGCTACACCTTC. Protein product: CASSSYRGSYGYTF.

This clone was counted only a few times. This rearrangement joins TRBV5-6 to TRBJ2-7; D might be TRBD2 (5 bases). CDR3 length equals 14 residues. The germline V and J ends were trimmed by 4 bases and 7 bases, with 18 bases remaining between them. The germline V gene has CDR1 SGHDT and CDR2 YYEEEE. CDR3 DNA: TGTGCCAGCAGCCGAACCCTTCGGCCGGGAGAGCAGTACTTC. Protein product: CASSRTLRPGEQYF.

The V call is TRBV30, the J call TRBJ1-1; 8 bases align to TRBD1. V was clipped by 2 bases and J by 0 bases; unmatched bases: 2. The CDR3 contains 14 residues. The germline CDR1 and CDR2 sequences are GTSNPN and SVGIG (reference sequence). The DNA of the CDR3 is TGTGCCTGGAGTCAGGACAGGGTGAACACTGAAGCTTTCTTT. Protein sequence: CAWSQDRVNTEAFF.